The clone carrying this T cell receptor (beta chain) was detected ten times or more. The data were taken from a study of regulatory T cells in long-lasting Graves disease. CDR3 regions were amplified by Arm-PCR using iRepertoire HTBI primers to build TCR beta libraries. MiXCR was run by TCRdb on the multiplex PCR reads, yielding one entry per CDR3 protein. The sample includes about 560,000 distinct CDR3 sequences, 15% to 20% seen only once; the top ten take approximately 12%. Time point described: newly diagnosed GD, antithyroid drugs for less than 3 months. RNA from PBMCs was the source of the TCR library. This CDR3 has 12 amino acids. Germline assignment: CDR1 SEHNR and CDR2 FQNEAQ (reference sequence). The V and J ends lost 3 bases and 1 base respectively, with 4 bases between them. The same data also went into a second study, on T cells in Graves' hyperthyroidism and ophthalmopathy.

Sequenced here: peripheral blood mononuclear cells (PBMCs), sampled at new diagnosis, from a patient treated with antithyroid drugs. The sequence derives from a man between 18 and 29 years old with Graves disease. This rearrangement joins TRBV7-9 to TRBJ2-7, with D uncertain. In DNA form, the CDR3 reads TGTGCCAGCAGCTTTAAATCCTACGAGCAGTACTTC. Its protein is CASSFKSYEQYF.